This TCR beta chain was retrieved from a study of cytomegalovirus exposure and HLA in healthy donors. Study overall: Membership in the Caucasian-associated ancestry cluster was found for around 81% of approximately 380 genotyped donors.

This clone occurred a few times. Amplification used 60 Vbeta primers and 13 Jbeta primers. Profiled with immunoSEQ multiplex PCR; TCRdb holds only in-frame clones, not every one. This sample has under 250,000 clones; over 75% occur once, and the top ten carry 1% to 1.5%. This CDR3 has 15 amino acids. The V and J ends lost 0 bases and 5 bases, in that order; junction bases with no gene match: 4. Germline V gene lookup returns CDR1 SGHNT and CDR2 YYREEE (reference sequence). This receptor was obtained from a human donor in good health. The genes are TRBV5-4 and TRBJ2-5; 10 bases are shared with TRBD2. The sequencing input was PBMCs. The CDR3 region has the DNA TGTGCCAGCAGCTTGGGTAGCGGGAGGTCGGAGACCCAGTACTTC. Translated, it gives CASSLGSGRSETQYF. The variable domain in full, completed from reference TRBV5-4 and TRBJ2-5, reads ETGVTQSPTHLIKTRGQQVTLRCSSQSGHNTVSWYQQALGQGPQFIFQYYREEENGRGNFPPRFSGLQFPNYSSELNVNALELDDSALYLCASSLGSGRSETQYFGPGTRLLVL.